One and the same sample provided the 27 T cell receptor beta chains below, sequenced in a study of CD8+ T cells in alopecia areata listed by TCRdb under 2018. Taken with the paper, the label for time point translates to: about 25 weeks on oral tofacitinib. The treatment or condition label, as the study defines it: oral pan-JAK inhibitor, 5-10 mg twice daily. Library construction relied on the immunoSEQ multiplex PCR assay. RNA was extracted from all samples and reverse transcribed into cDNA as template for TCR sequencing. Not all clones reach the TCRdb copy of this immuneACCESS table, which keeps in-frame sequences only. Checked studies attribute under half of the gap to unresolved V genes and leave the rest unexplained. The sample table lists roughly 200,000 clones, about 53% of them with a count of one. About a tenth of the sample is in the top ten clones. The specimen comprised CD8+ T cells sorted from blood, sampled at week 24, from a patient treated with tofacitinib. These receptors came from a human donor with alopecia areata.

This chain uses TRBV6-5 with TRBJ1-2; D may be TRBD1 (5 bases). The CDR3 covers 15 residues. Trimming removed 5 bases from V and 8 bases from J, with 21 bases in between. Germline V CDR1 and CDR2: MNHEY, SVGAGI. DNA of the CDR3: TGTGCCAGCAGTAATCCAGGGAGATCCCCTGCGGGCTACACCTTC. As protein: CASSNPGRSPAGYTF.

In this sample, this clone turned up a few times. The chain couples TRBV30 to TRBJ2-7; 7 nucleotides agree with TRBD1. This CDR3 is 13 amino acids long. The V segment lost 4 bases and the J segment 3 bases; nucleotides outside the gene matches: 6. CDR1 and CDR2 (germline): GTSNPN, SVGIG (reference sequence). CDR3 protein: CAWTEGASYEQYF. As DNA, the CDR3 is TGTGCCTGGACCGAGGGGGCAAGCTACGAGCAGTACTTC.

This rearrangement joins TRBV27 to TRBJ2-3, with 9 bases fitting TRBD1. This CDR3 region has 13 residues. Germline loops: CDR1 MNHEY, CDR2 SMNVEV (reference sequence). V shed 11 bases and J 2 bases; nucleotides not matched to a gene: 5. This chain's CDR3 is CACWTGVTDTQYF. The CDR3 DNA follows: TGTGCCTGCTGGACAGGGGTCACAGATACGCAGTATTTT.

The V gene is TRBV29-1, the J gene TRBJ2-3; D unclear. Germline V gene lookup returns CDR1 SQVTM and CDR2 ANQGSEA. The ends were cut back, 3 bases at V and 4 bases at J, with 14 bases in the middle. CDR3 length: 14 amino acids. CDR3 in amino acids: CSVEGSQAADTQYF. The CDR3 nucleotides are TGCAGCGTTGAGGGCAGCCAGGCGGCAGATACGCAGTATTTT.

The chain couples TRBV29-1 to TRBJ2-3; the D gene could be TRBD1 or TRBD2 (5 bases each). The germline V and J ends were trimmed by 5 bases and 2 bases, with 11 bases remaining between them. The V gene's germline CDR1 is SQVTM and CDR2 ANQGSEA. CDR3 length equals 13 residues. The CDR3 spells CSVRDPPTDTQYF. Here the CDR3 DNA reads TGCAGCGTTAGGGACCCCCCCACAGATACGCAGTATTTT.

The table lists this clone with many counts. The chain couples TRBV7-8 to TRBJ2-7, with D unresolved. V was clipped by 5 bases and J by 7 bases, with 9 bases between them. Germline CDR1 is SGHVS and CDR2 is FQNEAQ. There are 11 residues in the CDR3. CDR3 loop: CASSRSNEQYF. The CDR3 DNA is TGTGCCAGCAGCCGCTCCAATGAGCAGTACTTC.

The genes are TRBV30 and TRBJ2-7; perhaps TRBD1 as D (6 bases). Per the germline V gene, CDR1 is GTSNPN and CDR2 is SVGIG (reference sequence). The CDR3 has 14 residues. V was shortened by 6 bases and J by 3 bases, with 18 bases between the two germline ends. The CDR3 region is CACLDRTQLYEQYF. The CDR3 DNA reads as TGTGCCTGCCTTGACAGGACGCAACTCTACGAGCAGTACTTC.

This clone was found a few times. The V and J genes are TRBV25-1 and TRBJ1-1, with D uncertain. Germline V gene sequence: CDR1 MGHDK, CDR2 SYGVNS. Trimming took off 11 bases at V and 0 bases at J, with 16 bases between the two ends. The CDR3 runs to 14 residues. CDR3 sequence reads: CAGWGGPMNTEAFF. The CDR3 DNA reads TGTGCCGGATGGGGAGGGCCCATGAACACTGAAGCTTTCTTT.

This chain uses TRBV6-1 with TRBJ1-5; 10 bases align to TRBD1. The CDR3 has 15 amino acids. V shed 6 bases and J 5 bases; nucleotides not matched to a gene: 7. Germline V CDR1 and CDR2: MNHNS, SASEGT. The CDR3 loop is CASRGQGFSYQPQHF. The CDR3 DNA reads as TGTGCCAGCAGGGGACAGGGGTTTTCTTATCAGCCCCAGCATTTT.

This clone appeared a few times. The chain links TRBV5-1 to TRBJ2-3; D gene ambiguous. The CDR3 runs to 12 residues. Trimming cost V 5 bases and J 0 bases, with 4 bases left between them. Per the germline V gene, CDR1 is SGHRS and CDR2 is YFSETQ. The CDR3 coding sequence is TGCGCCAGCAGAACCAGCACAGATACGCAGTATTTT. Protein product: CASRTSTDTQYF.

This clone appeared a few times. V gene TRBV6-1 combines with J gene TRBJ2-4, with D tentatively TRBD1 or TRBD2 (5 bases each). V lost 6 bases and J 1 base, leaving 13 bases between the germline ends. There are 15 residues in the CDR3. Germline V gene data show CDR1 as MNHNS and CDR2 as SASEGT. Written as DNA, the CDR3 is TGTGCCAGCAGCGACTACAAGGGGGCCAAAAACATTCAGTACTTC. The encoded protein is CASSDYKGAKNIQYF.

The genes are TRBV5-1 and TRBJ2-7; D gene ambiguous. This CDR3 comprises 13 residues. Germline V gene data show CDR1 as SGHRS and CDR2 as YFSETQ. Deletions cut 0 bases from V and 4 bases from J, with 8 bases between. This CDR3 is CASSLEQMYEQYF. In DNA, the CDR3 is TGCGCCAGCAGCTTGGAACAGATGTACGAGCAGTACTTC.

The J gene is TRBJ1-1, the V gene TRBV30; D unclear. CDR1 and CDR2 from the germline V gene are GTSNPN and SVGIG (reference sequence). V was cut by 4 bases and J by 2 bases, with 11 bases left in between. The CDR3 is 13 residues long. The CDR3, as DNA: TGTGCCTGGACCCTCGATGGAAACACTGAAGCTTTCTTT. Translating it yields CAWTLDGNTEAFF.

The V gene is TRBV6-5, the J gene TRBJ2-3, with TRBD1 as a possible D gene (5 bases). V was cut by 3 bases and J by 9 bases, with 10 bases left in between. The CDR3 sequence is 12 residues long. From germline, CDR1 is MNHEY and CDR2 SVGAGI. The CDR3 sequence is CASSYGANTQYF. CDR3 coding DNA: TGTGCCAGCAGTTATGGGGCAAACACGCAGTATTTT.

This sequence joins TRBV5-6 and TRBJ2-7, with D perhaps assigned TRBD1 or TRBD2 (5 bases each). The germline V and J ends were trimmed by 4 bases and 5 bases, with 10 bases remaining between them. The germline V gene has CDR1 SGHDT and CDR2 YYEEEE. This CDR3 has 12 residues. The CDR3 protein is CASSLGENEQYF. The CDR3 nucleotides read TGTGCCAGCAGCCTGGGGGAGAACGAGCAGTACTTC.

This chain links TRBV6-5 with TRBJ2-3, with D possibly being TRBD1 or TRBD2 (5 bases each). The CDR3 has 16 residues. Deletions cut 2 bases from V and 6 bases from J, with 18 bases between. CDR1 is MNHEY, CDR2 SVGAGI, per germline. In DNA, the CDR3 is TGTGCCAGCAGTTACACCGAGGGACCGGAGATGGATACGCAGTATTTT. Amino acid sequence: CASSYTEGPEMDTQYF.

The sample holds a few counts of this clone. This chain links TRBV2 with TRBJ2-1; no reliable D call. The CDR3 runs 15 residues. Germline V gene lookup returns CDR1 SNHLY and CDR2 FYNNEI. V was cut by 3 bases and J by 0 bases, with 9 bases left in between. CDR3 coding DNA: TGTGCCAGCAGTGATTCGATAAGCTCCTACAATGAGCAGTTCTTC. Translated: CASSDSISSYNEQFF.

The J gene is TRBJ2-3, the V gene TRBV6-4; D may be TRBD1 (6 bases). The germline CDR1 and CDR2 sequences are MRHNA and SNTAGT. V was cut by 0 bases and J by 3 bases, with 7 bases left in between. CDR3 size: 14 residues. This chain's CDR3 is CASSDSGQTDTQYF. The CDR3, as DNA: TGTGCCAGCAGTGACTCTGGACAGACAGATACGCAGTATTTT.

This chain joins TRBV18 and TRBJ1-5; D is unclear. V lost 6 bases and J 7 bases, leaving 25 bases between the germline ends. Germline V lookup: CDR1 KGHSH, CDR2 LQKENI. The CDR3 has 17 amino acids. CDR3 coding DNA: TGTGCCAGCTCCCCAGGCAAGGAGAGGAGATACGGACAGCCCCAGCATTTT. Translation gives CASSPGKERRYGQPQHF.

This chain links TRBV29-1 with TRBJ2-4, with 7 bases fitting TRBD2. The CDR3 contains 13 residues. V gave up 6 bases and J gave up 5 bases; unmatched junction bases: 7. The V gene's germline CDR1 is SQVTM and CDR2 ANQGSEA. In DNA, the CDR3 is TGCAGCGTGTGGGGGGGAGATGAAAACATTCAGTACTTC. Protein: CSVWGGDENIQYF.

This clone turned up a few times. This sample includes further DNA sequences coding for the same CDR3. The genes are TRBV9 and TRBJ2-5, with D maybe TRBD1 (6 bases). Germline values: CDR1 SGDLS, CDR2 YYNGEE. Trimming pared 3 bases from V and 5 bases from J, leaving 11 bases between. This CDR3 is built from 13 residues. CDR3 DNA: TGTGCCAGCAGCGAACAGGGCATGGAGACCCAGTACTTC. Translated, it gives CASSEQGMETQYF.

The J gene is TRBJ2-3, the V gene TRBV2; 10 nucleotides align to TRBD2. The V gene end was trimmed by 4 bases and the J gene end by 2 bases; junction bases not matched to a gene: 3. Germline V CDR1 and CDR2: SNHLY, FYNNEI. The CDR3 runs to 15 residues. For the CDR3, the DNA is TGTGCCAGCAGTGCTACTAGCGGGGACACAGATACGCAGTATTTT. Its protein is CASSATSGDTDTQYF.

This chain uses TRBV4-1 with TRBJ2-7; D unresolved. V dropped 0 bases and J dropped 2 bases, with 8 bases sitting between them. Germline lookup yields CDR1 MGHRA and CDR2 YSYEKL. CDR3 length: 14 residues. CDR3 bases: TGCGCCAGCAGCCAAGACCCCGGAACCTACGAGCAGTACTTC. Translating gives CASSQDPGTYEQYF.

The J gene is TRBJ1-2, the V gene TRBV30; the D is unclear. Deletions cut 0 bases from V and 4 bases from J, with 18 bases between. Germline CDR1 reads GTSNPN; CDR2 reads SVGIG (reference sequence). CDR3 length: 16 amino acids. The CDR3 DNA sequence: TGTGCCTGGAGTGTATCCCTGGCAGGATCTGTCTATGGCTACACCTTC. Protein: CAWSVSLAGSVYGYTF.

The chain uses TRBV4-3 and TRBJ1-1; unclear D gene. Germline lookup yields CDR1 LGHNA and CDR2 YSLEER. The CDR3 sequence is 14 residues long. Between the trimmed V and J ends, which lost 0 bases and 4 bases, there was a span of 9 bases. The CDR3, as DNA: TGCGCCAGCAGCCAAGATAAGGGAGGCACTGAAGCTTTCTTT. This encodes CASSQDKGGTEAFF.

This rearrangement joins TRBV2 to TRBJ2-1; 10 bases map to TRBD1. V was clipped by 6 bases and J by 7 bases; unmatched bases: 9. CDR1 and CDR2 from the germline V gene are SNHLY and FYNNEI. The CDR3 sequence is 15 residues long. The CDR3 coding sequence is TGTGCCAGCAGCCTAGGACAGGGGGGGCTAAATGAGCAGTTCTTC. As protein: CASSLGQGGLNEQFF.

The chain links TRBV12-5 to TRBJ1-5; maybe TRBD1 (6 bases). The germline V and J ends were trimmed by 1 base and 7 bases, with 14 bases remaining between them. CDR3 size: 15 residues. CDR1 is LGHNT, CDR2 FRNRAP, per germline. CDR3 residues: CASGLDDTGGQPQHF. In nucleotides, the CDR3 is TGTGCTAGTGGTTTGGACGACACGGGGGGCCAGCCCCAGCATTTT.